This T cell receptor beta chain was captured by sequencing in a study of shared clonotypes between healthy human individuals. TCRdb's table, derived via immunoSEQ multiplex PCR, lists solely in-frame clones and lacks some. The sample lists some 1 million clones, approximately 72% occurring once. V gave up 5 bases and J gave up 4 bases, with 20 bases separating them. The CDR3 is 16 residues long. The germline CDR1 and CDR2 sequences are MNHEY and SMNVEV (reference sequence). A split of CD4+ cells into CD45RA+ naive and CD45RA-negative memory subsets was performed. The source material was memory CD4+ T cells sorted from blood. Subset described: CD45RA-negative fraction. The gene calls are TRBV27 and TRBJ1-2; D remains ambiguous. This receptor was taken from a man between 18 and 35 years old in good health. The CDR3 bases are TGTGCCAGCAGTCCCTCCGGGGAGACTAACTCCTATGGCTACACCTTC. Translation: CASSPSGETNSYGYTF.